Shown below are 29 T cell receptor beta chains from a single sample sequenced in a study of cytomegalovirus exposure and HLA in healthy donors. This PCR relied on a set of 60 Vbeta primers and 13 Jbeta primers. Assay: immunoSEQ multiplex PCR; the TCRdb copy retains only in-frame clones and omits some. In the table there are 90,000 to 120,000 clones, around 69% of which are singletons. Sequenced input: PBMCs. Receptor source: a man aged 18 to 30 in good health and CMV-seronegative.

This clone has just one count. The rearrangement links TRBV7-6 to TRBJ2-5; maybe TRBD1 (6 bases). The assigned J gene may be wrong: the sequence end matches TRBJ2-7 better. Per germline, CDR1 SGHVS and CDR2 FNYEAQ. The CDR3 has 16 residues. The CDR3 here is CASSLRPGTRIYEQYF. The CDR3 nucleotides are TGTGCCAGCAGCTTGAGACCCGGGACAAGAATCTACGAGCAGTACTTC.

J is TRBJ1-1 and V is TRBV7-8; no definite D call. Trimming took 5 bases from V and 0 from J, leaving 10 bases between them. Germline assignment: CDR1 SGHVS and CDR2 FQNEAQ. The CDR3 is 14 residues long. CDR3 sequence reads: CASSPSRMNTEAFF. CDR3 sequence (DNA): TGTGCCAGCAGCCCGTCGAGGATGAACACTGAAGCTTTCTTT.

The chain links TRBV5-1 to TRBJ2-5; D perhaps matches TRBD2 (5 bases). Trimming took off 4 bases at V and 4 bases at J, with 17 bases between the two ends. Germline V lookup: CDR1 SGHRS, CDR2 YFSETQ. The CDR3 is 15 residues long. The CDR3 spells CASSQELGGGETQYF. The CDR3 DNA follows: TGCGCCAGCAGCCAGGAACTAGGCGGCGGAGAGACCCAGTACTTC.

The table lists this clone with a few counts. V gene TRBV2 combines with J gene TRBJ2-7; 10 bases line up with TRBD2. J lost 3 bases, V lost 8 bases, and 10 bases had no gene match. Germline CDR1 SNHLY, CDR2 FYNNEI. The CDR3 length is 15 residues. The CDR3 sequence is CASSWQSSGGYEQYF. The CDR3 DNA reads TGTGCCAGCTCATGGCAGTCTAGCGGGGGCTACGAGCAGTACTTC.

A remark on this clone: No conserved phenylalanine or tryptophan is present at the end of the CDR3, so a read error is the likely explanation. The DNA is omitted, as the CDR3 cannot be located on it reliably, and the CDR3 follows TCRdb's listing. V is TRBV27 and J is TRBJ1-2; no DNA check was done on the table's D call, TRBD1. Germline CDR1 MNHEY, CDR2 SMNVEV (reference sequence). The CDR3 comprises 11 residues, both ends counted. CDR3 amino acids: CASSPPRQGTA.

The J gene is TRBJ1-2, the V gene TRBV6-5; D not resolved. The germline gives CDR1 MNHEY, CDR2 SVGAGI. Trimming pared 2 bases from V and 6 bases from J, leaving 19 bases between. The CDR3 runs 16 residues. CDR3 nucleotides: TGTGCCAGCAGTTACCTCGCTACGCCCCTCCAGGATGGCTACACCTTC. It is translated as CASSYLATPLQDGYTF.

The genes are TRBV2 and TRBJ2-2; 15 nucleotides line up with TRBD2. The CDR3 loop spans 20 amino acids. After removal of 6 bases from V and 4 bases from J, the junction contained 15 bases not matched to a gene. CDR1 is SNHLY, CDR2 FYNNEI, per germline. CDR3 amino acids: CASSIGTSGGRSKGTGELFF. The CDR3 nucleotides are TGTGCCAGCAGCATTGGGACTAGCGGGGGGCGCTCCAAGGGCACCGGGGAGCTGTTTTTT.

Details on this clone: The identical CDR3 is also encoded by other nucleotide sequences in the sample. This chain joins TRBV6-1 and TRBJ2-2; D gene unclear. This CDR3 spans 11 amino acids. CDR1 and CDR2 (germline): MNHNS, SASEGT. V gave up 6 bases and J gave up 4 bases, with 3 bases separating them. DNA of the CDR3: TGTGCCAGCAGGAGCACCGGGGAGCTGTTTTTT. This encodes CASRSTGELFF.

The V call is TRBV7-9, the J call TRBJ2-7; D perhaps matches TRBD1 (7 bases). Germline V gene data show CDR1 as SEHNR and CDR2 as FQNEAQ (reference sequence). The CDR3 is 15 amino acids. V lost 1 base, J lost 0 bases, and 10 bases lay in between. The CDR3 region is CASSLVQGGSYEQYF. CDR3 coding DNA: TGTGCCAGCAGCTTAGTTCAGGGGGGCTCCTACGAGCAGTACTTC.

This clone was detected only once. This rearrangement joins TRBV18 to TRBJ1-2; 7 bases are a match to TRBD1. CDR3 length equals 15 residues. V lost 4 bases and J lost 1; bases outside the gene matches: 6. Germline loops: CDR1 KGHSH, CDR2 LQKENI. The CDR3 protein is CASSLDRAFNYGYTF. CDR3 nucleotides: TGTGCCAGCTCACTCGACAGGGCGTTTAACTATGGCTACACCTTC.

The chain links TRBV14 to TRBJ1-6, with 8 bases fitting TRBD1. The CDR3 has 15 amino acids. J lost 5 bases, V lost 4 bases, and 4 bases had no gene match. Germline CDR1 reads SGHDN; CDR2 reads FVKESK. The CDR3 spells CASSLRTGHNSPLHF. For the CDR3, the DNA is TGTGCCAGCAGCCTTCGGACAGGGCATAATTCACCCCTCCACTTT.

This clone was seen only once. The chain is built from TRBV4-1 and TRBJ2-4, with D unclear. This CDR3 is 17 amino acids long. The V gene lost 5 bases and the J gene lost 0 bases, with 17 bases spanning the gap. Germline CDR1 is MGHRA and CDR2 is YSYEKL. CDR3 coding DNA: TGCGCCAGCAGCTTCCAGCCGGAGACTCTAGCCAAAAACATTCAGTACTTC. The encoded protein is CASSFQPETLAKNIQYF.

This clone was recorded only once. The V call is TRBV28, the J call TRBJ1-3, with D tentatively TRBD1 (6 bases). The CDR3 has 14 residues. The V and J ends lost 5 bases and 2 bases respectively, with 10 bases between them. Per germline, CDR1 MDHEN and CDR2 SYDVKM. The CDR3 here is CASSVRDTGNTIYF. The CDR3 DNA reads TGTGCCAGCAGTGTCCGGGACACTGGAAACACCATATATTTT.

For this clone: Other nucleotide sequences in the sample specify the same CDR3. The chain employs TRBV5-6 and TRBJ2-3; tentatively, D is TRBD1 (5 bases). V lost 5 bases to trimming and J lost 4 bases, with 14 bases between them. CDR1 and CDR2 from the germline V gene are SGHDT and YYEEEE. The CDR3 is 14 amino acids. The CDR3 loop is CASRVTGGADTQYF. The CDR3, as DNA: TGTGCCAGCAGGGTCACAGGTGGGGCAGATACGCAGTATTTT. Based on the CDR3 plus reference TRBV5-6 and TRBJ2-3, the full variable domain is DAGVTQSPTHLIKTRGQQVTLRCSPKSGHDTVSWYQQALGQGPQFIFQYYEEEERQRGNFPDRFSGHQFPNYSSELNVNALLLGDSALYLCASRVTGGADTQYFGPGTRLTVL.

The chain is built from TRBV6-1 and TRBJ2-3, with 10 positions matching TRBD2. Per the germline V gene, CDR1 is MNHNS and CDR2 is SASEGT. J was trimmed by 10 bases and V by 2 bases; bases with no gene match: 6. The CDR3 has 14 amino acids. The DNA of the CDR3 is TGTGCCAGCAGTGAATTGCTAGCGGGGGTTCCGCAGTATTTT. Translated, it gives CASSELLAGVPQYF.

Written as DNA, the CDR3 is TGCGCCAGCAGCTTGGCCATTACAGGGACCTCATATGGCTACACCTTC. Encoded protein: CASSLAITGTSYGYTF. The chain carries TRBV5-1 and TRBJ1-2; D possibly corresponds to TRBD1 (6 bases). Trimming left V 0 bases short and J 5 bases short, with 17 bases between. CDR1 and CDR2 (germline): SGHRS, YFSETQ. This CDR3 has 16 amino acids.

The rearrangement links TRBV19 to TRBJ1-1; D is undetermined. From germline, CDR1 is LNHDA and CDR2 SQIVND (reference sequence). Trimming left V 6 bases short and J 6 bases short, with 20 bases between. The CDR3 runs to 15 residues. The CDR3 sequence is CASRPVFDHRAEAFF. The CDR3 region has the DNA TGTGCCAGTAGACCGGTTTTTGATCACCGGGCTGAAGCTTTCTTT.

The chain employs TRBV18 and TRBJ1-3, with TRBD1 identical over 7 bases. The V gene's germline CDR1 is KGHSH and CDR2 LQKENI. The CDR3 is 13 residues long. The V gene end was trimmed by 5 bases and the J gene end by 8 bases; junction bases not matched to a gene: 6. For the CDR3, the DNA is TGTGCCAGCTCAACGACAGGGATGGACACCATATATTTT. Amino acids: CASSTTGMDTIYF.

V gene TRBV18 combines with J gene TRBJ2-7, with TRBD2 identical over 11 bases. Germline V gene sequence: CDR1 KGHSH, CDR2 LQKENI. The CDR3 contains 15 residues. V lost 3 bases and J lost 3; bases outside the gene matches: 4. CDR3 protein: CASSPGTSGNYEQYF. The CDR3 DNA reads as TGTGCCAGCTCACCTGGGACTAGCGGTAACTACGAGCAGTACTTC. The full variable domain, in which reference TRBV18 and TRBJ2-7 provide the parts outside the CDR3, is NAGVMQNPRHLVRRRGQEARLRCSPMKGHSHVYWYRQLPEEGLKFMVYLQKENIIDESGMPKERFSAEFPKEGPSILRIQQVVRGDSAAYFCASSPGTSGNYEQYFGPGTRLTVT.

The chain combines TRBV7-2 with TRBJ2-4; a weak D match, TRBD2 (6 bases). In germline, CDR1 is SGHTA, CDR2 FQGNSA. V was pared by 4 bases and J by 0 bases, with 22 bases between. This CDR3 contains 19 residues. This CDR3 is CASSYRDSGYLLAKNIQYF. CDR3 bases: TGTGCCAGCAGCTATCGGGACTCCGGGTACCTTTTAGCCAAAAACATTCAGTACTTC.

The chain carries TRBV19 and TRBJ2-6, with D perhaps TRBD1 (5 bases). Germline CDR1 LNHDA, CDR2 SQIVND (reference sequence). The length of the CDR3 is 15 residues. With 3 bases removed from V and 2 bases from J, the gap between germline ends came to 8 bases. CDR3: CASSIPRAGANVLTF. As DNA, the CDR3 is TGTGCCAGTAGTATCCCCAGGGCTGGGGCCAACGTCCTGACTTTC. Full variable domain (rest looked up from reference TRBV19 and TRBJ2-6): DGGITQSPKYLFRKEGQNVTLSCEQNLNHDAMYWYRQDPGQGLRLIYYSQIVNDFQKGDIAEGYSVSREKKESFPLTVTSAQKNPTAFYLCASSIPRAGANVLTFGAGSRLTVL.

This clone has more than one count but fewer than ten. One end of the junction is discordant with germline, which a read error may explain. This chain joins TRBV28 and TRBJ1-1; 7 positions agree with TRBD1. Germline V gene lookup returns CDR1 MDHEN and CDR2 SYDVKM. This CDR3 comprises 13 residues. CDR3 sequence reads: CASTLQGPTEAFF. The CDR3 nucleotides are TGTGCCAGCACTTTACAGGGGCCCACTGAAGCTTTCTTT. Drawing the rest from reference TRBV28 and TRBJ1-1, the complete variable domain is DVKVTQSSRYLVKRTGEKVFLECVQDMDHENMFWYRQDPGLGLRLIYFSYDVKMKEKGDIPEGYSVSREKKERFSLILESASTNQTSMYLCASTLQGPTEAFFGQGTRLTVV.

The chain joins TRBV6-4 to TRBJ1-6; D is undetermined. Germline V gene lookup returns CDR1 MRHNA and CDR2 SNTAGT. The CDR3 is 13 amino acids. Trimming took off 5 bases at V and 10 bases at J, with 12 bases between the two ends. CDR3 sequence: CASSIGEGSPLHF. The CDR3 region has the DNA TGTGCCAGCAGTATCGGGGAAGGATCACCCCTCCACTTT.

This clone was detected only a few times. The chain carries TRBV7-2 and TRBJ2-7; 7 bases line up with TRBD1. This CDR3 contains 14 residues. Germline loops: CDR1 SGHTA, CDR2 FQGNSA. With V trimmed by 1 base and J by 7 bases, 7 bases remained unmatched. CDR3 coding DNA: TGTGCCAGCAGCTTAGACAGGGGTTCCGAGGAGCAGTACTTC. Amino acid sequence: CASSLDRGSEEQYF.

The rearrangement uses TRBV29-1 and TRBJ2-5, with D possibly TRBD2 on 6 matching bases. The CDR3 consists of 12 residues. V was trimmed by 0 bases and J by 7 bases, leaving 9 bases between them. Germline-derived CDR1 and CDR2 are SQVTM and ANQGSEA. The CDR3 here is CSVEDSGGTQYF. For the CDR3, the DNA is TGCAGCGTTGAAGATAGCGGAGGGACCCAGTACTTC.

The rearrangement joins TRBV4-2 to TRBJ2-7, with 9 bases fitting TRBD2. The V and J ends lost 8 bases and 2 bases, in that order; junction bases with no gene match: 10. The CDR3 covers 15 residues. Germline loops: CDR1 LGHNA, CDR2 YNFKEQ. The CDR3 DNA follows: TGTGCCAGCCAGAAGACTAGCGGCGACCCCTACGAGCAGTACTTC. Amino acids: CASQKTSGDPYEQYF.

The chain recombines TRBV11-2 with TRBJ1-6; D ambiguous. The CDR3 is 15 amino acids. Trimming pared 4 bases from V and 0 bases from J, leaving 7 bases between. Germline loops: CDR1 SGHAT, CDR2 FQNNGV. CDR3 residues: CASSSEYSYNSPLHF. CDR3 bases: TGTGCCAGCAGCTCGGAGTACTCCTATAATTCACCCCTCCACTTT.

V is TRBV18 and J is TRBJ2-7; D gene unclear. There are 12 residues in the CDR3. Per the germline V gene, CDR1 is KGHSH and CDR2 is LQKENI. Between the trimmed V and J ends, which lost 1 base and 5 bases, there was a span of 6 bases. The CDR3 bases are TGTGCCAGCTCACCACGGGCTGACGAGCAGTACTTC. Amino acids: CASSPRADEQYF.

Here the CDR3 reads CASSPVRLAGPRVQYF. Written as DNA, the CDR3 is TGTGCCAGCAGTCCAGTGAGACTAGCGGGGCCTCGGGTCCAGTACTTC. The J gene is TRBJ2-5, the V gene TRBV27, with TRBD2 matching 11 bases. This CDR3 is built from 16 residues. The junction had 15 bases not matched to a gene; V was cut back by 5 bases and J by 10 bases. Germline-derived CDR1 and CDR2 are MNHEY and SMNVEV (reference sequence).